This T cell receptor (beta chain) derives from a study of siplizumab effects on memory and regulatory T cells (dated by TCRdb to the late 2010s). For context, the study as a whole: The effect of the anti-CD2 antibody siplizumab on alloreactive T-cell subsets was examined in allogeneic mixed lymphocyte reactions constructed from human PBMCs.

The library came from the immunoSEQ multiplex PCR assay. The deep sequencing platform assayed approximately 10^5 TCR templates per sample. Genomic DNA extracted from sorted T cells was used for TCRbeta CDR3 sequencing. The source study handled its data this way. The R programming language was used for clonal analysis of the TCRbeta CDR3 data. Alloreactive CD4+ and CD8+ clones were identified by comparing unstimulated samples to CFSE-low samples taken after the reaction. Regulatory or non-regulatory origin was assigned to alloreactive CD4+ clones by matching of sequences to sorted unstimulated Treg and non-Treg repertoires. TCRdb obtained this table from immuneACCESS and retained in-frame rearrangements with V and J assigned. These tables miss some clones; where compared with another copy, unresolved V genes account for less than half of the shortfall, and the remainder is unexplained. Clone size and the V and J calls come from that table; the DNA yielded D and trimming. This sample is represented by about 50,000 clones; over 95% of them were singletons. The ten largest clones represent approximately 1% of the sample.

Its CDR3 holds 13 amino acids, cysteine through phenylalanine. Just the 39-base CDR3 DNA is kept, in frame starting at base 1. Per the germline V gene (reference sequence), SEHNR is the CDR1 and FQNEAQ is the CDR2. Unstimulated CD4+ memory cells were also sequenced in three donor pairs, together with CD4+ naive, CD8+ TEMRA, CD8+ naive and CD8+ effector memory subsets. Sorted unstimulated T cells and proliferating T cells recovered from mixed lymphocyte reactions underwent TCRbeta CDR3 sequencing. Fresh whole blood from fewer than twelve HLA-typed healthy donors was used to isolate PBMCs. With regard to this clone: Which antigen it targets is not known. Mismatch with germline at one junction end may stem from a read error.

Results and caveats for the whole study, not just this receptor: Sequences below about 10^-5 frequency were poorly captured, so only a minor fraction of alloreactive clones could be mapped to unstimulated subsets. Among mappable alloreactive CD4+ clones, an average Treg-derived fraction of roughly 69% was observed with siplizumab, compared with 26.9% in control reactions. Siplizumab significantly lowered the cumulative frequency of alloreactive sequences that could be traced to unstimulated CD4+ memory T cells. Whether proliferating Tregs from siplizumab cultures actually had suppressive function was not functionally confirmed. About 75-95% of proliferating CD4+ or CD8+ clones could not be given a naive or memory phenotype. Compared with memory T cells, unstimulated naive T cells appeared more diverse, and naive cells seemed to make a substantial contribution to the alloresponse.

Rearrangement joined TRBV7-9 to TRBJ2-7; no D gene is confidently identified. Sequenced material: naive CD8+ T cells sorted from blood. Explained via the paper, the cell subset or site label denotes: unstimulated naive T cells. The receptor comes from a human donor in good health. CDR3 reads: CAGSKAASYEQYF. The DNA sequence is as follows: TGTGCCGGCAGCAAGGCGGCTTCCTACGAGCAGTACTTC.